This T cell receptor beta chain comes out of a study of post-analysis software for immune sequencing data. About the study: Disease trajectories encompassed relapsing-remitting, secondary progressive and progressive-relapsing multiple sclerosis.

TCR beta libraries were prepared from cDNA with unique molecular identifiers. Some 500,000 cDNA molecules were recovered from an input of about 1 to 10 million T cells. TCRdb re-derived calls from the PCR reads in MiXCR, one entry per CDR3 protein. The sample carries hundreds of thousands of distinct CDR3 sequences, around 60% recorded once. On this clonotype itself: Its target is not known. The junction shows a germline mismatch at one end, possibly a read error.

Study-wide results and caveats: The five TRBV segments detected at higher frequency in patients than in controls included TRBV5-6, TRBV5-1 and TRBV20-1. Comparison with controls showed significantly lower normalized Chao1 diversity in multiple sclerosis patients. Samples from a shared batch, those prepared together, strongly co-clustered by F measure.

Germline CDR1 reads LNHNV; CDR2 reads YYDKDF (reference sequence). The CDR3 covers 14 residues. The source is a girl aged 2 to 10 with multiple sclerosis. The chain joins TRBV15 to TRBJ2-1; no clear D gene. Sample: blood. The CDR3, as DNA: TGTGCCTCCAGCAGAGCGCCAGTTAGGAATGAGCAGTTCTTC. Protein product: CASSRAPVRNEQFF.